This entry describes one TCR beta chain. Some clones are missing from TCRdb's copy, which holds only in-frame ones; the method was immunoSEQ multiplex PCR. This sample yields 340,000 or so clones, of which roughly 84% are seen a single time; 1% belongs to the top ten. These data originate in a study of blood T cell repertoires in COVID-19. The sequenced sample was peripheral blood. This receptor was obtained from a middle-aged man with active or convalescent COVID-19.

CDR3 nucleotide sequence: TGTGCCAGCAGCGTAGAGGGGAGCGGGAGAACAGATACGCAGTATTTT. Protein sequence: CASSVEGSGRTDTQYF. The rearrangement joins TRBV9 to TRBJ2-3; TRBD2 agrees at 8 bases. CDR1 and CDR2 (germline): SGDLS, YYNGEE. The CDR3 contains 16 residues. V lost 0 bases and J lost 3; bases outside the gene matches: 6. Full variable domain (remainder filled in from reference TRBV9 and TRBJ2-3): DSGVTQTPKHLITATGQRVTLRCSPRSGDLSVYWYQQSLDQGLQFLIQYYNGEERAKGNILERFSAQQFPDLHSELNLSSLELGDSALYFCASSVEGSGRTDTQYFGPGTRLTVL.